This TCR beta chain is from a study of cytomegalovirus exposure and HLA in healthy donors. This CDR3 spans 12 amino acids. The germline V and J ends were trimmed by 3 bases and 0 bases, with 5 bases remaining between them. Germline assignment: CDR1 GTSNPN and CDR2 SVGIG (reference sequence). This PCR relied on a set of 60 Vbeta primers and 13 Jbeta primers. Profiling relied on immunoSEQ multiplex PCR, and the TCRdb table lists in-frame clones only, not all of them. The table shows 150,000 to 200,000 clones, with around 83% occurring only once. This clone has just one count. This receptor was identified in a girl aged 2 to 10 in good health and CMV-seropositive. The sequencing sample was made of PBMCs. The chain joins TRBV30 to TRBJ1-2; D unclear. CDR3 loop: CAWSPANYGYTF. CDR3 DNA sequence: TGTGCCTGGAGCCCCGCTAACTATGGCTACACCTTC.